These T cell receptor beta chains were read from a single sample in a study. TCRdb processed the multiplex PCR reads anew with MiXCR; each CDR3 protein has one entry. The table has hundreds of distinct CDR3 sequences, around 3.4% seen once. Sequences were obtained from naive CD4+ T cells sorted from blood. The receptors shown here come from a female donor with breast cancer. The CDR3 runs from the conserved cysteine through the conserved F or W. Fields, in order: clone size, D gene, J gene, V gene, CDR3 DNA, CDR3 protein. A D gene is named only where the DNA matches it firmly. Clone sizes are shown as once, few, many, or a class for an expanded clone.

large NA TRBJ1-2 TRBV12-3/TRBV12-4 TGTGCCAGCAGTCAACTTCTCCTTTATGGCTACACCTTC CASSQLLLYGYTF
many TRBD1 TRBJ1-2 TRBV12-3/TRBV12-4 TGTGCCAGCAGTTTAGATGGACAGGTCGGTGGCTACACCTTC CASSLDGQVGGYTF
many NA TRBJ1-2 TRBV12-3/TRBV12-4 TGTGCCAGCAGTTATACAGGGCAGGAGGGCTACACCTTC CASSYTGQEGYTF
large TRBD1 TRBJ1-2 TRBV12-3/TRBV12-4 TGTGCCAGCAGCATAGGGACAGGGGTCTATGGCTACACCTTC CASSIGTGVYGYTF
large TRBD1 TRBJ1-2 TRBV12-3/TRBV12-4 TGTGCCAGCAGTCAGAACAGGGGAACTTCTGGGGCTAACTATGGCTACACCTTC CASSQNRGTSGANYGYTF
large NA TRBJ1-2 TRBV12-3/TRBV12-4 TGTGCCAGTCTAAGGGTCACGGATGGCTACACCTTC CASLRVTDGYTF
many TRBD1 TRBJ1-2 TRBV12-3/TRBV12-4 TGTGCCAGCAGTTTAGCCGGGACAGTCCGATCTGGCTACACCTTC CASSLAGTVRSGYTF
medium-sized TRBD1 TRBJ1-2 TRBV12-3/TRBV12-4 TGTGCCAGCAGTCCCCGGGACAGGGCTGGGCGGGACTATGGCTACACCTTC CASSPRDRAGRDYGYTF
medium-sized TRBD1 TRBJ1-2 TRBV12-3/TRBV12-4 TGTGCCAGCACCTCGGGACAGAACTATGGCTACACCTTC CASTSGQNYGYTF
few TRBD1 TRBJ1-2 TRBV12-3/TRBV12-4 TGTGCCAGCAGTTTAGCCCTCCGCGGGACAGTACACTATGGCTACACCTTC CASSLALRGTVHYGYTF
medium-sized TRBD1 TRBJ1-2 TRBV12-3/TRBV12-4 TGTGCCAGCAGTTCCCAAGGGACAGGGCACTATGGCTACACCTTC CASSSQGTGHYGYTF
medium-sized NA TRBJ1-2 TRBV12-3/TRBV12-4 TGTGCCAGCAGCCCTCAGGGCCCTGGCTACACCTTC CASSPQGPGYTF
many NA TRBJ1-2 TRBV12-3/TRBV12-4 TGTGCCAGCAGTGATGGACTTAGTAACTATGGCTACACCTTC CASSDGLSNYGYTF
medium-sized NA TRBJ1-2 TRBV12-3/TRBV12-4 TGTGCCAGCAGCTTTACGATTACAGGGAATGGCTACACCTTC CASSFTITGNGYTF
medium-sized TRBD1 TRBJ1-2 TRBV12-3/TRBV12-4 TGTGCCAGCAGCTTCACGGACAGGAGCTTCTATGGCTACACCTTC CASSFTDRSFYGYTF
large TRBD1 TRBJ1-2 TRBV12-3/TRBV12-4 TGTGCCAGCAGCCAGACAGGGGACTATGGCTACACCTTC CASSQTGDYGYTF
medium-sized TRBD1 TRBJ1-2 TRBV12-3/TRBV12-4 TGTGCCAGCAGGCCGACGGACAGGGATCGTAACTATGGCTACACCTTC CASRPTDRDRNYGYTF
large NA TRBJ1-2 TRBV12-3/TRBV12-4 TGTGCCAGCACGGAAGGTCCCAACTATGGCTACACCTTC CASTEGPNYGYTF
medium-sized NA TRBJ1-2 TRBV12-3/TRBV12-4 TGTGCCAGCAGTCTGAGGGAAGGCTACACCTTC CASSLREGYTF
many NA TRBJ1-2 TRBV12-3/TRBV12-4 TGTGCCAGCAGCCCCTCCTACTATGGCTACACCTTC CASSPSYYGYTF